A selection of T cell receptor beta chains follows, all from one sample in a study of post-analysis software for immune sequencing data. TCRdb analysed the PCR reads with MiXCR anew, one entry per CDR3 protein. The table lists roughly 430,000 distinct CDR3 sequences, approximately 42% of them singletons. Material for sequencing was blood. These receptors originate from a girl aged 2-10 years with multiple sclerosis. CDR3s include the opening cysteine and the closing phenylalanine or tryptophan. A D gene is named only where the DNA matches it firmly. A clone size is listed for some rows: how often the clone was seen (once, few, many), or a class if it is expanded.

size: few
J: TRBJ2-1
D: -
V: TRBV6-6
DNA: TGTGCCAGCAGTTACGCCCGGCTAGCCTATGAGCAGTTCTTC
CDR3: CASSYARLAYEQFF

size: -
J: TRBJ2-5
D: -
V: TRBV5-1
DNA: TGCGCCAGCAGCTACGGGACAATTACACAAGAGACCCAGTACTTC
CDR3: CASSYGTITQETQYF

size: few
J: TRBJ2-5
D: TRBD1
V: TRBV19
DNA: TGTGCCAGTAGTATGGGGACAGTACAAGAGACCCAGTACTTC
CDR3: CASSMGTVQETQYF

size: few
J: TRBJ1-2
D: -
V: TRBV6-1
DNA: TGTGCCAGCAGTCCAGCCCCCTATGGCTACACCTTC
CDR3: CASSPAPYGYTF

size: few
J: TRBJ2-5
D: -
V: TRBV27
DNA: TGTGCCAGCAGAAGCGTAACCAAAGAGACCCAGTACTTC
CDR3: CASRSVTKETQYF

size: few
J: TRBJ1-6
D: TRBD1
V: TRBV20-1
DNA: TGCAGTGCTAGACCGACAGGGGCGCGATATTCACCCCTCCACTTT
CDR3: CSARPTGARYSPLHF

size: few
J: TRBJ2-1
D: TRBD2
V: TRBV6-1
DNA: TGTGCCGGATGTGAAGGGCGGGAGTACAATGAGCAGTTCTTC
CDR3: CAGCEGREYNEQFF

size: -
J: TRBJ2-7
D: -
V: TRBV28
DNA: TGTGCCAGCAGTTTATTGGACAGTACCTACGAGCAGTACTTC
CDR3: CASSLLDSTYEQYF

size: -
J: TRBJ2-1
D: -
V: TRBV27
DNA: TGTGCCAGCAGTCCCCGGACTCTGCCGGGGAATGAGCAGTTCTTC
CDR3: CASSPRTLPGNEQFF

size: few
J: TRBJ2-7
D: TRBD1
V: TRBV14
DNA: TGTGCCAGCAGCCACCTAAGATGGGGGACAGCTAACGAGCAGTACTTC
CDR3: CASSHLRWGTANEQYF

size: -
J: TRBJ2-7
D: -
V: TRBV29-1
DNA: TGCAGTGCTAGGGGGTCCTACGAGCAGTACTTC
CDR3: CSARGSYEQYF

size: -
J: TRBJ2-5
D: -
V: TRBV5-1
DNA: TGCGCCAGCATACGGGGAGCGGTTGAAAAGGTGGAGACCCAGTACTTC
CDR3: CASIRGAVEKVETQYF

size: -
J: TRBJ2-5
D: -
V: TRBV5-1
DNA: TGCGCCAGCAGCTCGGAGGGGGACAGCCGAGAGACCCAGTACTTC
CDR3: CASSSEGDSRETQYF

size: few
J: TRBJ2-1
D: TRBD2
V: TRBV28
DNA: TGTAGAACTAGCGCAAACAATGAGCAGTTCTTC
CDR3: CRTSANNEQFF

size: few
J: TRBJ2-3
D: -
V: TRBV5-1
DNA: TGCGCCAGCAGCTTGATGGCGGACGCTAGCACAGATACGCAGTATTTT
CDR3: CASSLMADASTDTQYF

size: -
J: TRBJ2-7
D: -
V: TRBV20-1
DNA: TGCAGTGCTAAGTTTGAAAGCGGTAAAACCTACGAGCAGTACTTC
CDR3: CSAKFESGKTYEQYF

size: few
J: TRBJ2-5
D: -
V: TRBV2
DNA: TGTGCCAGCGAACAGATCCAAGAGACCCAGTACTTC
CDR3: CASEQIQETQYF

size: -
J: TRBJ1-1
D: -
V: TRBV6-5
DNA: TGTGCCAGCAGTACCCCTCGCGGGACGCAGAACACTGAAGCTTTCTTT
CDR3: CASSTPRGTQNTEAFF

size: -
J: TRBJ2-5
D: -
V: TRBV7-2
DNA: TGTGCCAGCAGCTTATACCTGGGTGGGGTGGAGACCCAGTACTTC
CDR3: CASSLYLGGVETQYF

size: -
J: TRBJ2-2
D: -
V: TRBV5-1
DNA: TGCGCCAGCAGCTTGGAAGGGACATTGAACACCGGGGAGCTGTTTTTT
CDR3: CASSLEGTLNTGELFF

size: -
J: TRBJ1-1
D: -
V: TRBV29-1
DNA: TGCAGCGTACCGGAGGGGTCTGAAGCTTTCTTT
CDR3: CSVPEGSEAFF

size: many
J: TRBJ2-7
D: TRBD1
V: TRBV5-1
DNA: TGTGCCAGCAGCTTAACAGGGGACTCCTACGAGCAGTACTTC
CDR3: CASSLTGDSYEQYF

size: -
J: TRBJ1-1
D: -
V: TRBV29-1
DNA: TGCAGCGCCTTGGGGAGGGATCGCACTGAAGCTTTCTTT
CDR3: CSALGRDRTEAFF

size: many
J: TRBJ2-7
D: TRBD1
V: TRBV5-1
DNA: TGTGCCAGCAGCTTGGGACAGAACTACGAGCAGTACTTC
CDR3: CASSLGQNYEQYF

size: -
J: TRBJ2-1
D: TRBD2
V: TRBV20-1
DNA: TGCGGCGCTAGCTCCCCTGGACTAGCGGGCTCCTACAATGAGCAGTTCTTC
CDR3: CGASSPGLAGSYNEQFF

size: -
J: TRBJ2-3
D: -
V: TRBV5-1
DNA: TGCGCCAGCAGCTCGGGACTCTCAAGCACAGATACGCAGTATTTT
CDR3: CASSSGLSSTDTQYF

size: few
J: TRBJ2-6
D: -
V: TRBV29-1
DNA: TGCAGCGTTGTATGGCTATCTGGGGCCAACGTCCTGACTTTC
CDR3: CSVVWLSGANVLTF

size: -
J: TRBJ2-7
D: -
V: TRBV29-1
DNA: TGCAGCGTGGGAGTCTCCTACGAGCAGTACTTC
CDR3: CSVGVSYEQYF

size: -
J: TRBJ1-5
D: -
V: TRBV27
DNA: TGTGCCAGCAGTTCCTGGGACAGCAATCAGCCCCAGCATTTT
CDR3: CASSSWDSNQPQHF

size: -
J: TRBJ2-3
D: TRBD2
V: TRBV2
DNA: TGTGCCAGCAGTCAACTAGCGGGGTCGATGGATACGCAGTATTTT
CDR3: CASSQLAGSMDTQYF

size: -
J: TRBJ2-7
D: TRBD1
V: TRBV29-1
DNA: TGCAGCGTTGCCCCCCCGACAGGGTTAACCGAGCAGTACTTC
CDR3: CSVAPPTGLTEQYF

size: -
J: TRBJ2-1
D: TRBD2
V: TRBV6-2/TRBV6-3
DNA: TGTGCCAGCAGTTTACCCAGGACGGCCTTGGTATCGGGAGGGAATGAGCAGTTCTTC
CDR3: CASSLPRTALVSGGNEQFF

size: few
J: TRBJ2-7
D: TRBD2
V: TRBV6-5
DNA: TGTGCCAGCAGTAAGAGCCGACTAGCGGGAGTTAGCGAGCAGTACTTC
CDR3: CASSKSRLAGVSEQYF

size: -
J: TRBJ2-7
D: TRBD1
V: TRBV5-6
DNA: TGTGCCAGCAGTACCGGGACAGGGGAGAACGAGCAGTACTTC
CDR3: CASSTGTGENEQYF

size: -
J: TRBJ2-7
D: -
V: TRBV12-3/TRBV12-4
DNA: TGTGCCAGCAGTGTTACCTCATACGAGCAGTACTTC
CDR3: CASSVTSYEQYF

size: -
J: TRBJ1-1
D: -
V: TRBV3-1
DNA: TGTGCCAGCAGCCAACCCCGGGGGCGCGTCGGCACTGAAGCTTTCTTT
CDR3: CASSQPRGRVGTEAFF

size: few
J: TRBJ2-7
D: -
V: TRBV28
DNA: TGTGCCAGCAGTTTATATGGGGAATCCTACGAGCAGTACTTC
CDR3: CASSLYGESYEQYF

size: few
J: TRBJ2-1
D: TRBD2
V: TRBV9
DNA: TGTGCCAGCAGCCCCTCCCCACGACAAGGGGGACTAGCTTCCTACAATGAGCAGTTCTTC
CDR3: CASSPSPRQGGLASYNEQFF

size: -
J: TRBJ2-1
D: -
V: TRBV5-1
DNA: TGCGCCAGCAGCTCCCATCCGAGGGGACCCTACAATGAGCAGTTCTTC
CDR3: CASSSHPRGPYNEQFF

size: -
J: TRBJ1-1
D: TRBD1
V: TRBV29-1
DNA: TGCAGCGCCTTGGACAGGGGGAACACTGAAGCTTTCTTT
CDR3: CSALDRGNTEAFF

size: few
J: TRBJ1-5
D: -
V: TRBV6-5
DNA: TGTGCCAGCAGCAAATACTGGACCCTCAATCAGCCCCAGCATTTT
CDR3: CASSKYWTLNQPQHF

size: -
J: TRBJ2-5
D: TRBD2
V: TRBV7-2
DNA: TGTGCCAGCAGCTTAGGCGGGGGGGCTAGAGAGACCCAGTACTTC
CDR3: CASSLGGGARETQYF

size: -
J: TRBJ1-1
D: -
V: TRBV2
DNA: TGTGCCAGCAGTGTCCAGGGACTGAACACTGAAGCTTTCTTT
CDR3: CASSVQGLNTEAFF

size: -
J: TRBJ2-7
D: -
V: TRBV11-2
DNA: TGTGCCAGCAGCCCGCGAGACAGAGACTACGAGCAGTACTTC
CDR3: CASSPRDRDYEQYF

size: -
J: TRBJ2-7
D: TRBD2
V: TRBV27
DNA: TGTGCCAGCAGTTCCCCAAGCGGGGGCCTGTGGGAGCAGTACTTC
CDR3: CASSSPSGGLWEQYF

size: -
J: TRBJ2-7
D: -
V: TRBV5-6
DNA: TGTGCCAGCAGCTACGCCATTACAGGGTTCCACGAGCAGTACTTC
CDR3: CASSYAITGFHEQYF

size: -
J: TRBJ2-7
D: -
V: TRBV28
DNA: TGTGCCAGCAGTTTAGTAGACCCGATTTACGAGCAGTACTTC
CDR3: CASSLVDPIYEQYF

size: -
J: TRBJ2-7
D: TRBD1
V: TRBV2
DNA: TGTGCCAGCAGTGATCCGGGACAGGTTACCTACGAGCAGTACTTC
CDR3: CASSDPGQVTYEQYF